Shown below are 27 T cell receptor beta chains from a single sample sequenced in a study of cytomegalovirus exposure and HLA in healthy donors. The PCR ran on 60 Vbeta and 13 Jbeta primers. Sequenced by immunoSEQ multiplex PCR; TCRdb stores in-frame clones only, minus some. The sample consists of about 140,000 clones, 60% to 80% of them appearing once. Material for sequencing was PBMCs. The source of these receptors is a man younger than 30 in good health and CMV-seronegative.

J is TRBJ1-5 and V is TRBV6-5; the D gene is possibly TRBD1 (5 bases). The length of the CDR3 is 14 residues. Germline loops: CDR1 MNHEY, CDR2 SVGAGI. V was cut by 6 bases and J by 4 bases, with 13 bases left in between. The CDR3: CASRERQKNQPQHF. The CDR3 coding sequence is TGTGCCAGCAGAGAAAGACAGAAGAATCAGCCCCAGCATTTT.

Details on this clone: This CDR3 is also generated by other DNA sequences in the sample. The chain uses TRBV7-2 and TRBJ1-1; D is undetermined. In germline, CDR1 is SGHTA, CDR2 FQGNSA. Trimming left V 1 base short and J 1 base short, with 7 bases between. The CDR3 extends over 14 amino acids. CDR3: CASSLVAGNTEAFF. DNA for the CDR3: TGTGCCAGCAGCTTAGTTGCCGGGAACACTGAAGCTTTCTTT.

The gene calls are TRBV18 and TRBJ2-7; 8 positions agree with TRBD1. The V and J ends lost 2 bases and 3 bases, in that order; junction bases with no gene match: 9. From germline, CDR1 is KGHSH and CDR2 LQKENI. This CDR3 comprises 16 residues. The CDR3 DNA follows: TGTGCCAGCTCACCATTGCCCGGGACAGGAGACTACGAGCAGTACTTC. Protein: CASSPLPGTGDYEQYF.

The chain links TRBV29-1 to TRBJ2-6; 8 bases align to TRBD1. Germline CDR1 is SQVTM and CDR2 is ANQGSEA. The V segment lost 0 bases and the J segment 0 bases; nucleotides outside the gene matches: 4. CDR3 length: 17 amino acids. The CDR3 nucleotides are TGCAGCGTTGAAGATAGAGACAGGGGCTCTGGGGCCAACGTCCTGACTTTC. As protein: CSVEDRDRGSGANVLTF.

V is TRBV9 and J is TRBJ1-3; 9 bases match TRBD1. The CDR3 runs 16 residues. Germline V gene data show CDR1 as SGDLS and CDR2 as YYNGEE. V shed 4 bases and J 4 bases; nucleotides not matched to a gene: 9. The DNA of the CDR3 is TGTGCCAGCAGCTCCCAGGGACAGGGTGACGGAAACACCATATATTTT. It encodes CASSSQGQGDGNTIYF.

CDR3 sequence (DNA): TGTGCCAGCAGTTACGCCAGGGGGAATCAGCCCCAGCATTTT. It yields the protein CASSYARGNQPQHF. The V gene is TRBV6-6, the J gene TRBJ1-5; 7 bases line up with TRBD1. V shed 2 bases and J 4 bases; nucleotides not matched to a gene: 2. The V gene's germline CDR1 is MNHNY and CDR2 SVGAGI (reference sequence). The CDR3 consists of 14 residues.

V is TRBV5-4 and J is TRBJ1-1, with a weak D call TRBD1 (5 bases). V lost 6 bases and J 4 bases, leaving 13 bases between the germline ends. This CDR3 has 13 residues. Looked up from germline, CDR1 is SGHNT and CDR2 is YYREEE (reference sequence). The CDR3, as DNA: TGTGCCAGCAAGGGAGGGGAGGCCACTGAAGCTTTCTTT. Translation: CASKGGEATEAFF. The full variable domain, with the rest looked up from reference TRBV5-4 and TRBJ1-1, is ETGVTQSPTHLIKTRGQQVTLRCSSQSGHNTVSWYQQALGQGPQFIFQYYREEENGRGNFPPRFSGLQFPNYSSELNVNALELDDSALYLCASKGGEATEAFFGQGTRLTVV.

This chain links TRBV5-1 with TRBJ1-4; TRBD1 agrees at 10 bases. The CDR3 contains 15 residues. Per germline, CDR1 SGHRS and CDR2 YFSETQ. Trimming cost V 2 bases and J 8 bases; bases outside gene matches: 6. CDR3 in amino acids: CASSFSGTGEEKLFF. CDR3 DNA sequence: TGCGCCAGCAGCTTCTCCGGGACAGGGGAGGAAAAACTGTTTTTT.

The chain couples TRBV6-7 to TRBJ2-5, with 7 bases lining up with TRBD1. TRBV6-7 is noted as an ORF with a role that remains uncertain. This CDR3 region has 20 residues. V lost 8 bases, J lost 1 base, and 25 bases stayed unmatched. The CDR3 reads CASSYTSGAHPGQPQETQYF. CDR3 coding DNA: TGTGCCAGCTCCTATACCTCCGGTGCTCATCCGGGACAGCCCCAAGAGACCCAGTACTTC.

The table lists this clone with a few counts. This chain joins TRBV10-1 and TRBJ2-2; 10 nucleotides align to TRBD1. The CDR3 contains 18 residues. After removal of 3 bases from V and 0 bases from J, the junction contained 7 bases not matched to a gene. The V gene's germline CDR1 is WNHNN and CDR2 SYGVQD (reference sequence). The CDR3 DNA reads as TGCGCCAGCAGTGACACCACGGGACAGGGGTCGAACACCGGGGAGCTGTTTTTT. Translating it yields CASSDTTGQGSNTGELFF.

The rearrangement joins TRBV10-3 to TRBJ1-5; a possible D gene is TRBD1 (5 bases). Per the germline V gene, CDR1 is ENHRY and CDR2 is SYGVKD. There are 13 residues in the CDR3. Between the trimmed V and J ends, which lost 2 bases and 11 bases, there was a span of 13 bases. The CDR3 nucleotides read TGTGCCATCAGTGAGAGGGGTGGCGGAGCCCAGCATTTT. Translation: CAISERGGGAQHF.

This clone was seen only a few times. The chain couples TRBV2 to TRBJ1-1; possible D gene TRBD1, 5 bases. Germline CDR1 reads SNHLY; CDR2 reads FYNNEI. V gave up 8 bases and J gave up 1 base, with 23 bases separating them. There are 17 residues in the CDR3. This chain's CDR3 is CASHGRGSPVGNTEAFF. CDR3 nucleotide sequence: TGTGCCAGCCACGGGCGGGGCTCCCCGGTAGGGAACACTGAAGCTTTCTTT.

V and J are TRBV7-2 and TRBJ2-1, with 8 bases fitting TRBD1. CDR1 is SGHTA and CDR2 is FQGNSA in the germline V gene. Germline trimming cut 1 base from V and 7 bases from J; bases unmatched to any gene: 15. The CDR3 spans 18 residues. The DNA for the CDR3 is TGTGCCAGCAGCTTAGGTGGCAGGGGGCGCGGGTCTTATAATGAGCAGTTCTTC. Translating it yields CASSLGGRGRGSYNEQFF.

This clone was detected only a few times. The CDR3 region is CASSLPPRQGLNTEAFF. CDR3 in DNA: TGTGCCAGCAGCTTACCTCCTCGACAGGGATTGAACACTGAAGCTTTCTTT. The chain uses TRBV7-9 and TRBJ1-1; 7 nucleotides line up with TRBD1. CDR1 is SEHNR and CDR2 is FQNEAQ in the germline V gene (reference sequence). The CDR3 loop spans 17 amino acids. The ends lost 2 bases at V and 0 bases at J; junction bases unmatched: 9.

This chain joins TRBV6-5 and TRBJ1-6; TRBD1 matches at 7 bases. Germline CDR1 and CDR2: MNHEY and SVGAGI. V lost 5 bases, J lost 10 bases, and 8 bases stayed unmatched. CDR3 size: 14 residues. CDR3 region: CASSRSTGVSPLHF. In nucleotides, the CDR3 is TGTGCCAGCAGTCGATCAACAGGGGTATCACCCCTCCACTTT.

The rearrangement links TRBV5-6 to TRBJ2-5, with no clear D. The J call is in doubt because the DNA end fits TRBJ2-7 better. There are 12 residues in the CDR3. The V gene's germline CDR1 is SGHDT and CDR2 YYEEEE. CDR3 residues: CASSKFMYEQYF. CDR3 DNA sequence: TGTGCCAGCAGTAAATTTATGTACGAGCAGTACTTC.

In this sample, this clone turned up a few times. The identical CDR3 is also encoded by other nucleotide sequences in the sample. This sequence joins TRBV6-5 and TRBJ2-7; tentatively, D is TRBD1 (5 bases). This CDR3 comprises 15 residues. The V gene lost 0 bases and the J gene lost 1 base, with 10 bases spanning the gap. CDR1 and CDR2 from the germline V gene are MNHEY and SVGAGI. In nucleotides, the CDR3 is TGTGCCAGCAGTTACTCAAGGGGTGGGTCCTACGAGCAGTACTTC. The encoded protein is CASSYSRGGSYEQYF.

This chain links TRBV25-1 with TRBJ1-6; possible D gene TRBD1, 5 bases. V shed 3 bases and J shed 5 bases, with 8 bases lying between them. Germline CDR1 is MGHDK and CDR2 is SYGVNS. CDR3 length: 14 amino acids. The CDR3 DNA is TGTGCCAGCAGTGATGGGGGGAATAATTCACCCCTCCACTTT. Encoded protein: CASSDGGNNSPLHF.

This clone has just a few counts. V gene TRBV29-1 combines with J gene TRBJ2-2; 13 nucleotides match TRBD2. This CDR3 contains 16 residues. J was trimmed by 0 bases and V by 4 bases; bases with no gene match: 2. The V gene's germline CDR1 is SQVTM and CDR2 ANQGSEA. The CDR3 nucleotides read TGCAGCGTTGGTGGGACTAGCGGGGCGAACACCGGGGAGCTGTTTTTT. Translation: CSVGGTSGANTGELFF.

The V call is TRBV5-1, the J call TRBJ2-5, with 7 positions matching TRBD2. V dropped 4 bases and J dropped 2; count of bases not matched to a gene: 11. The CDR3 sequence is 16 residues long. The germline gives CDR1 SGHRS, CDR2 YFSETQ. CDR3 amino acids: CASSPEGLGGQETQYF. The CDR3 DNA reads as TGCGCCAGCAGCCCCGAGGGGCTCGGGGGGCAAGAGACCCAGTACTTC.

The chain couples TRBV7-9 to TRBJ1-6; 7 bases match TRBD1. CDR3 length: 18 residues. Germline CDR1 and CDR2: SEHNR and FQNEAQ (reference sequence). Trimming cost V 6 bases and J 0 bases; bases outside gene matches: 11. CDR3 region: CASSKGAGLSSYNSPLHF. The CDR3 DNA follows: TGTGCCAGCAGTAAGGGGGCTGGACTCAGCTCCTATAATTCACCCCTCCACTTT.

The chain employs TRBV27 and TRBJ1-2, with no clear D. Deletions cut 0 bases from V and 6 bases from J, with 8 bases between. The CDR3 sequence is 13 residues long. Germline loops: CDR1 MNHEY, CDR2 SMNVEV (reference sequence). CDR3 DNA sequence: TGTGCCAGCAGTTTATCGCTTCGCGATGGCTACACCTTC. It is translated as CASSLSLRDGYTF.

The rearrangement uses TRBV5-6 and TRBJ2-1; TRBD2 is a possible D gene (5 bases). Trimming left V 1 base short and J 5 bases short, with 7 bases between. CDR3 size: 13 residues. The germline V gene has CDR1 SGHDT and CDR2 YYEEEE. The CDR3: CASSLWGDNEQFF. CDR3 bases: TGTGCCAGCAGCTTGTGGGGAGACAATGAGCAGTTCTTC.

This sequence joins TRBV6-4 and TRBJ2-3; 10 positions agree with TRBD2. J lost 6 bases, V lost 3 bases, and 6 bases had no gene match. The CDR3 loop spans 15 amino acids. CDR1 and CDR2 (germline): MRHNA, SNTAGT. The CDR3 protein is CASSESGGAGDTQYF. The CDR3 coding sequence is TGTGCCAGCAGTGAGAGCGGGGGGGCTGGGGATACGCAGTATTTT.

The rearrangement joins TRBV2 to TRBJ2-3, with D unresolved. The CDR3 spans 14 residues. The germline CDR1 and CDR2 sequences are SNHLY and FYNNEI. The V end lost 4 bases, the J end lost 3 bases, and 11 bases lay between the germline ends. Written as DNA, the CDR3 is TGTGCCAGCAGTGTTGGCATCCAGACAGATACGCAGTATTTT. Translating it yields CASSVGIQTDTQYF.

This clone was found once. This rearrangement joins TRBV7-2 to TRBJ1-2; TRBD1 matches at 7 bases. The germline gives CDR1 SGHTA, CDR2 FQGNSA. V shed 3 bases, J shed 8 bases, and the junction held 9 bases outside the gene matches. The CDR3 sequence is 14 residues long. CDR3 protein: CASSLFGQAAGYTF. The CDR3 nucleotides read TGTGCCAGCAGCTTGTTCGGACAGGCGGCCGGCTACACCTTC.

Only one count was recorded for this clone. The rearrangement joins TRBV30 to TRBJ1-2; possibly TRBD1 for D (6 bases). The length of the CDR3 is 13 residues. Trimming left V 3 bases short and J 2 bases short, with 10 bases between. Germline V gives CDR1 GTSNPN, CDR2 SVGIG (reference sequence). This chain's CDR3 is CAWRRQENYGYTF. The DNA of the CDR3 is TGTGCCTGGAGGAGACAGGAAAACTATGGCTACACCTTC.